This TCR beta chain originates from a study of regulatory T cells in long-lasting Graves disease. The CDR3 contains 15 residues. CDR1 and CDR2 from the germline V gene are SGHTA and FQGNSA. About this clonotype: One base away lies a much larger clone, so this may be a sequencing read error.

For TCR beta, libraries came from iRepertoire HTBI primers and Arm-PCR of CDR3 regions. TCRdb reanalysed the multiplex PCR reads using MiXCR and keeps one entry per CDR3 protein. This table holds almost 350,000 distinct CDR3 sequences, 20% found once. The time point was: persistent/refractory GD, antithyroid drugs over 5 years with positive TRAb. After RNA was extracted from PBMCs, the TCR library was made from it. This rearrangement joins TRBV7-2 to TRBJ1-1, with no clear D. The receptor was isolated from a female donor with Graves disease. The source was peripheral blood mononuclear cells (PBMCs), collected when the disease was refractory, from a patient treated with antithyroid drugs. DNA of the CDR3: TGTGCCAGCAACTTAGCCGGAACAGATAACACTGAAGCTTTCTTT. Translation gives CASNLAGTDNTEAFF.